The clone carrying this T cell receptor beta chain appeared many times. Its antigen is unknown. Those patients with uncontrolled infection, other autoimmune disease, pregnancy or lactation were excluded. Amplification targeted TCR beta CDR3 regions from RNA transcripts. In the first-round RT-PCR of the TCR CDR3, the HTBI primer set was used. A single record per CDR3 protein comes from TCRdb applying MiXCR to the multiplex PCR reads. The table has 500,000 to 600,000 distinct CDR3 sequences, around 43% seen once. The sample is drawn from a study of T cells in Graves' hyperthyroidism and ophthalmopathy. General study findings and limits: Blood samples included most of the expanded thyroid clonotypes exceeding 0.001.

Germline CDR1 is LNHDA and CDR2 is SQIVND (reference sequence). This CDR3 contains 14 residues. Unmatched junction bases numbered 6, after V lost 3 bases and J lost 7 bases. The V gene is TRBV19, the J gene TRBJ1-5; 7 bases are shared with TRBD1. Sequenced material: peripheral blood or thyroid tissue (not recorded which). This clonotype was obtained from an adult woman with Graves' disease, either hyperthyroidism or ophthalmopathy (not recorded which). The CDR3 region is CASSIVGGGQPQHF. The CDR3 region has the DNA TGTGCCAGTAGTATTGTAGGGGGCGGGCAGCCCCAGCATTTT. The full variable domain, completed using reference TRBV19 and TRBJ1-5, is DGGITQSPKYLFRKEGQNVTLSCEQNLNHDAMYWYRQDPGQGLRLIYYSQIVNDFQKGDIAEGYSVSREKKESFPLTVTSAQKNPTAFYLCASSIVGGGQPQHFGDGTRLSIL.